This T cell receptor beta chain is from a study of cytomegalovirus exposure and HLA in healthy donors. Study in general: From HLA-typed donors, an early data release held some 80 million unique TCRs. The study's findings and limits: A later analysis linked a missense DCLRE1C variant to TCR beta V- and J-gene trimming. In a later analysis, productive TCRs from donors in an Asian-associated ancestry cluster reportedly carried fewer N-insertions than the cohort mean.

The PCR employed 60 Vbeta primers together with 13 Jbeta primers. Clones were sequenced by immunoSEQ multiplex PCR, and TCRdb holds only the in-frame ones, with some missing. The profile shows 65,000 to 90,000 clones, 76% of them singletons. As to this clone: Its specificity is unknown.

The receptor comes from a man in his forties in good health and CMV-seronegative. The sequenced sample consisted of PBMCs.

The CDR3 sequence: CASSPDNWNEQFF. DNA of the CDR3: TGTGCCAGCAGCCCAGATAATTGGAATGAGCAGTTCTTC. This rearrangement joins TRBV9 to TRBJ2-1; D remains ambiguous. The CDR3 runs to 13 residues. Germline assignment: CDR1 SGDLS and CDR2 YYNGEE. Trimming cost V 4 bases and J 7 bases, with 12 bases left between them.